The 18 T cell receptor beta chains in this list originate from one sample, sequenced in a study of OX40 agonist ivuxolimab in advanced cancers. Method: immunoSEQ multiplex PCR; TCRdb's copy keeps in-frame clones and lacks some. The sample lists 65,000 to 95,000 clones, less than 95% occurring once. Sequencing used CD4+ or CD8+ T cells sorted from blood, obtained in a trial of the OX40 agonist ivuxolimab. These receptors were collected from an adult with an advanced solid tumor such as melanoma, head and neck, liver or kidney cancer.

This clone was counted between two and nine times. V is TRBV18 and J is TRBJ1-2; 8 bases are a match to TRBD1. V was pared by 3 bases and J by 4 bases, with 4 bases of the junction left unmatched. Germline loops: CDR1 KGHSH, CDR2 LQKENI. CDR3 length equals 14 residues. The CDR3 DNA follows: TGTGCCAGCTCACCCGGGACAGGATCCTATGGCTACACCTTC. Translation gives CASSPGTGSYGYTF.

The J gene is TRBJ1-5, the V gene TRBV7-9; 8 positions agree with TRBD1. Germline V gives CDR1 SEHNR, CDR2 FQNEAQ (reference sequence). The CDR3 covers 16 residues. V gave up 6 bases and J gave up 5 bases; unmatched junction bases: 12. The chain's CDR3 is CASSSTDRELYQPQHF. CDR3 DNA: TGTGCCAGCAGTTCGACGGACAGGGAACTCTATCAGCCCCAGCATTTT.

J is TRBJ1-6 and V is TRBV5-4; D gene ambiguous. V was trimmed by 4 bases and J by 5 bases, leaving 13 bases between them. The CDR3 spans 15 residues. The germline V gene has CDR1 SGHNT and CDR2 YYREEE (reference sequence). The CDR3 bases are TGTGCCAGCAGCCGCCCATCGGGGAATAATTCACCCCTCCACTTT. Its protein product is CASSRPSGNNSPLHF.

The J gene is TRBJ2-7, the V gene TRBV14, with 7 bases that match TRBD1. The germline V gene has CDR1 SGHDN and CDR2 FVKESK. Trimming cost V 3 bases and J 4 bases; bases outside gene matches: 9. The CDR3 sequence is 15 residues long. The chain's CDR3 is CASSHRIRQGYEQYV. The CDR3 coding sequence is TGTGCCAGCAGCCACAGAATAAGACAGGGATACGAGCAGTACGTC.

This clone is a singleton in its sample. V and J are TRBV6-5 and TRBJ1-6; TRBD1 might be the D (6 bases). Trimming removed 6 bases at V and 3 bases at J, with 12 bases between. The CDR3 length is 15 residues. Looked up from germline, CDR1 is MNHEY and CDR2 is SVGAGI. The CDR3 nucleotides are TGTGCCAGCAGCAAAGACAGGCTCTATAATTCACCCCTCCACTTT. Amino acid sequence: CASSKDRLYNSPLHF.

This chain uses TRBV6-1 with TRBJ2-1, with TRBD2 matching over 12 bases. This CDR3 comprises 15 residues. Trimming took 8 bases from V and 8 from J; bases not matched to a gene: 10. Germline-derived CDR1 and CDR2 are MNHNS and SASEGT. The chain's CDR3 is CASDSGLAGNDEQFF. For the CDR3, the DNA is TGTGCCAGCGACTCCGGACTAGCGGGGAATGATGAGCAGTTCTTC.

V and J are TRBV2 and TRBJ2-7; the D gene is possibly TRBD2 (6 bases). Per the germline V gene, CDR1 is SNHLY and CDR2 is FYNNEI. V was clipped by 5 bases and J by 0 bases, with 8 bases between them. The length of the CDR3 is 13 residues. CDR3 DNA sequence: TGTGCCAGCAGTTGGGACTCCTCCTACGAGCAGTACGTC. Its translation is CASSWDSSYEQYV.

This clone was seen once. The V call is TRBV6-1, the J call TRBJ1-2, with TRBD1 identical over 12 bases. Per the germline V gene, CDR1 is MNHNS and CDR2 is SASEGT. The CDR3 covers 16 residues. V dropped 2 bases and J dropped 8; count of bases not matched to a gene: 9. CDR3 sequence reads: CASSEFFPGTGGGYTF. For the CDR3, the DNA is TGTGCCAGCAGTGAATTTTTCCCCGGGACAGGGGGCGGCTACACCTTC.

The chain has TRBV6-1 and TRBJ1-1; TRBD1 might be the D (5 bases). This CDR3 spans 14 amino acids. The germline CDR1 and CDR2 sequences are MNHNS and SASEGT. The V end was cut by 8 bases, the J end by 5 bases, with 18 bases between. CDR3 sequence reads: CASERGEGRTEAFF. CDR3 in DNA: TGTGCCAGCGAACGGGGGGAGGGGAGAACTGAAGCTTTCTTT.

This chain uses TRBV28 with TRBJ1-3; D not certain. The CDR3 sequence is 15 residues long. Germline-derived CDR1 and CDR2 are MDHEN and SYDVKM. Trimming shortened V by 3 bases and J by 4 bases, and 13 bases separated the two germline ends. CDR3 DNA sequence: TGTGCCAGCAGTTTCCGGTCTAACTCCGGAAACACCATATATTTT. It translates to CASSFRSNSGNTIYF.

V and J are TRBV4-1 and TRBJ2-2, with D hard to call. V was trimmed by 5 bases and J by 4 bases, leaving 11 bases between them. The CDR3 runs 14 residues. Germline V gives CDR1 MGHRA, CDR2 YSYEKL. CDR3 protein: CASSRGFSTGELFF. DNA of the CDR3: TGCGCCAGCAGCAGAGGCTTTTCCACCGGGGAGCTGTTTTTT.

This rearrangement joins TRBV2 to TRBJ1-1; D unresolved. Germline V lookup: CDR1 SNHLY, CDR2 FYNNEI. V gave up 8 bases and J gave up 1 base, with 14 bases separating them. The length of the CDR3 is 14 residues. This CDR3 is CASSKHLSNTEAFF. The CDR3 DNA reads TGTGCCAGCTCGAAACATCTCTCGAACACTGAAGCTTTCTTT.

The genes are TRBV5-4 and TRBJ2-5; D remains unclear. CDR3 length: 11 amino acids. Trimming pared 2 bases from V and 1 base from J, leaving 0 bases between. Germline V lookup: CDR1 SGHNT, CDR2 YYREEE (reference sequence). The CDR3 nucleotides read TGTGCCAGCAGCTTCCAAGAGACCCAGTACTTC. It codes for CASSFQETQYF.

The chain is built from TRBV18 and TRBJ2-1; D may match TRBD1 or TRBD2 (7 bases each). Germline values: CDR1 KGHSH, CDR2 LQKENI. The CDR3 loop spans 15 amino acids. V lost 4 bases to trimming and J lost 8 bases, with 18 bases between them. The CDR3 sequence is CASSQGRGGLDEQFF. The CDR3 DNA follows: TGTGCCAGCTCACAAGGCAGGGGGGGTTTGGATGAGCAGTTCTTC.

The CDR3 spells CASRGQGNTEAFF. DNA of the CDR3: TGTGCCAGCAGAGGACAGGGGAACACTGAAGCTTTCTTT. The chain links TRBV9 to TRBJ1-1, with 8 bases fitting TRBD1. The junction had 1 base not matched to a gene; V was cut back by 5 bases and J by 1 base. This CDR3 region has 13 residues. Germline V gives CDR1 SGDLS, CDR2 YYNGEE.

The CDR3 protein is CASSDSDGLATSTDTQYF. The CDR3 nucleotides are TGCGCCAGCAGTGATTCCGATGGACTGGCAACGAGCACAGATACGCAGTATTTT. This chain uses TRBV10-1 with TRBJ2-3; tentatively, D is TRBD2 (5 bases). In germline, CDR1 is WNHNN, CDR2 SYGVQD (reference sequence). The CDR3 runs to 18 residues. V was pared by 3 bases and J by 0 bases, with 19 bases between.

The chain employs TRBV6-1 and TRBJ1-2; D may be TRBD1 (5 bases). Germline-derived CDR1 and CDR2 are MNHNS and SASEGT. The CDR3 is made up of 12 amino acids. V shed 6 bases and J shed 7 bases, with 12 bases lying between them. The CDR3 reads CASRTDSAGYTF. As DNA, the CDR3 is TGTGCCAGCAGGACAGACTCCGCTGGCTACACCTTC.

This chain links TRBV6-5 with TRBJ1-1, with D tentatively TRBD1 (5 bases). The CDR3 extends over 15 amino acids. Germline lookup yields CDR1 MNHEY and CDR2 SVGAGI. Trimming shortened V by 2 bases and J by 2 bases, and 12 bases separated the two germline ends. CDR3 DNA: TGTGCCAGCAGTTACCTCACCCAGGGAAACACTGAAGCTTTCTTT. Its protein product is CASSYLTQGNTEAFF.